This is a list of T cell receptor beta chains from one sample in a study of control samples from healthy donors and cancer patients. The data were produced by immunoSEQ multiplex PCR, yet TCRdb's version contains in-frame clones alone and is incomplete. The data contain 45,000 to 60,000 clones, roughly 94% of them singletons. The material sequenced was blood. The receptors originated from a man aged 25 to 45 in good health. The CDR3 runs from the conserved cysteine through the conserved F or W. The D gene is left open where the match is weak. Clone size is given for some rows only: seen once, a few or many times, or a class if the clone is expanded.

D,J,V,size,CDR3,DNA
TRBD1,TRBJ1-2,TRBV5-1,once,CASSLSGTGFDGYTF,TGCGCCAGCAGCTTGTCCGGGACAGGGTTCGATGGCTACACCTTC
NA,TRBJ1-1,TRBV11-2,NA,CASSSLTGTGGTEAFF,TGTGCCAGCAGCTCTCTAACTGGGACGGGCGGCACTGAAGCTTTCTTT
NA,TRBJ1-1,TRBV19,NA,CASSESRDTEAFF,TGTGCCAGTAGTGAAAGTCGGGACACTGAAGCTTTCTTT
NA,TRBJ1-3,TRBV7-8,NA,CASSLGVGGSGNTIYF,TGTGCCAGCAGCTTAGGGGTGGGGGGCTCTGGAAACACCATATATTTT
TRBD2,TRBJ2-2,TRBV10-3,once,CAISDTSGGATGELFF,TGTGCCATCAGCGACACTAGCGGGGGGGCAACCGGGGAGCTGTTTTTT
NA,TRBJ1-4,TRBV7-8,NA,CASSSHRTSNEKLFF,TGTGCCAGCAGCTCTCATCGGACATCAAATGAAAAACTGTTTTTT
NA,TRBJ1-2,TRBV9,NA,CASSVRAVDYGYTF,TGTGCCAGCAGCGTCCGAGCAGTGGACTATGGCTACACCTTC
NA,TRBJ2-3,TRBV9,NA,CASSVRRLPSTDTQYF,TGTGCCAGCAGCGTACGGAGACTCCCGAGCACAGATACGCAGTATTTT
NA,TRBJ2-2,TRBV7-2,NA,CASSPGASGELFF,TGTGCCAGCAGCCCGGGGGCGTCCGGGGAGCTGTTTTTT
NA,TRBJ1-4,TRBV4-3,NA,CASSQMGSGTANEKLFF,TGCGCCAGCAGCCAAATGGGTTCCGGGACCGCTAATGAAAAACTGTTTTTT
TRBD1,TRBJ1-3,TRBV7-2,NA,CASSRTGAKGNTIYF,TGTGCCAGCAGTCGTACAGGGGCTAAAGGAAACACCATATATTTT
NA,TRBJ1-2,TRBV18,NA,CASSLISGQGNGYTF,TGTGCCAGCTCACTAATTAGCGGTCAGGGCAATGGCTACACCTTC
TRBD2,TRBJ2-7,TRBV19,NA,CASSSKLTSGAYEQYF,TGTGCCAGTAGTTCCAAACTGACTAGCGGGGCTTACGAGCAGTACTTC
TRBD2,TRBJ2-3,TRBV7-7,NA,CASSLSGGSADTQYF,TGTGCCAGCAGCTTAAGCGGGGGGTCGGCAGATACGCAGTATTTT
NA,TRBJ2-2,TRBV5-6,once,CASDRNLANTGELFF,TGTGCCAGCGACAGGAACCTCGCGAACACCGGGGAGCTGTTTTTT
NA,TRBJ1-2,TRBV7-9,NA,CASSSGLSYGYTF,TGTGCCAGCAGCTCTGGACTGAGCTATGGCTACACCTTC
NA,TRBJ1-2,TRBV6-5,few,CASSFGIRTNGYGYTF,TGTGCCAGCAGTTTTGGGATTCGCACGAATGGCTATGGCTACACCTTC
NA,TRBJ1-3,TRBV9,NA,CASSVGVPRTLSGNTIYF,TGTGCCAGCAGCGTAGGGGTTCCCCGCACACTCTCTGGAAACACCATATATTTT
NA,TRBJ2-3,TRBV5-1,NA,CASSPSSGTDTQYF,TGCGCCAGCAGCCCTTCTAGCGGCACAGATACGCAGTATTTT
NA,TRBJ2-5,TRBV12-3/TRBV12-4,NA,CASSLPPEETQYF,TGTGCCAGCAGTTTACCTCCAGAAGAGACCCAGTACTTC
TRBD1,TRBJ2-7,TRBV6-5,NA,CASRGQGGEQYF,TGTGCCAGCAGAGGACAGGGAGGCGAGCAGTACTTC
NA,TRBJ1-5,TRBV2,NA,CASSNERSNQPQHF,TGTGCCAGCAGCAACGAAAGGAGCAATCAGCCCCAGCATTTT
TRBD1,TRBJ2-2,TRBV9,NA,CASSIRTGADTGELFF,TGTGCCAGCAGCATCCGGACAGGGGCGGACACCGGGGAGCTGTTTTTT
NA,TRBJ1-6,TRBV5-5,NA,CASSWGGQGIGYDDSPLHF,TGTGCCAGCAGCTGGGGTGGTCAGGGGATCGGGTATGACGATTCACCCCTCCACTTT
NA,TRBJ1-4,TRBV30,NA,CAWSTQGGEKLFF,TGTGCCTGGAGCACGCAGGGCGGTGAAAAACTGTTTTTT
TRBD1,TRBJ1-2,TRBV7-2,NA,CASSNDRVGGYTF,TGTGCCAGCAGCAACGACAGGGTCGGCGGCTACACCTTC
NA,TRBJ2-1,TRBV4-1,NA,CASRPSGVGGNEQFF,TGCGCCAGCAGACCCTCGGGAGTTGGAGGCAATGAGCAGTTCTTC
NA,TRBJ1-6,TRBV19,NA,CASRMGVTDNSPLHF,TGTGCCAGTAGAATGGGGGTAACCGATAATTCACCCCTCCACTTT
NA,TRBJ2-2,TRBV27,once,CASSSPGTPNTGELFF,TGTGCCAGCAGTTCCCCCGGGACTCCGAACACCGGGGAGCTGTTTTTT
NA,TRBJ1-1,TRBV11-2,NA,CASSFAGGTEAFF,TGTGCCAGCAGCTTCGCTGGGGGGACTGAAGCTTTCTTT
NA,TRBJ2-1,TRBV6-5,NA,CASSYRGTALYNEQFF,TGTGCCAGCAGTTACCGGGGGACAGCCCTATACAATGAGCAGTTCTTC
NA,TRBJ1-1,TRBV6-5,NA,CASGSYKNTEAFF,TGTGCCAGCGGCTCATATAAGAACACTGAAGCTTTCTTT
NA,TRBJ2-3,TRBV5-3,NA,CARSFRATDTQYF,TGTGCCAGAAGCTTCAGGGCAACAGATACGCAGTATTTT
TRBD1,TRBJ1-1,TRBV6-2/TRBV6-3,NA,CASSSGTGGMNTEAFF,TGTGCCAGCAGTTCCGGGACAGGGGGTATGAACACTGAAGCTTTCTTT
TRBD1,TRBJ1-2,TRBV6-6,NA,CASSYSDRGPGYTF,TGTGCCAGCAGTTACTCCGACAGGGGGCCGGGCTACACCTTC
TRBD2,TRBJ2-1,TRBV28,NA,CASSRGGVEQFF,TGTGCCAGCAGTCGCGGGGGGGTAGAGCAGTTCTTC
NA,TRBJ2-5,TRBV30,NA,CAWSVAGVETQYF,TGTGCCTGGAGTGTTGCAGGGGTAGAGACCCAGTACTTC
NA,TRBJ1-6,TRBV18,few,CASSPGRDSSPLHF,TGTGCCAGCTCACCGGGCAGGGATAGTTCACCCCTCCACTTT
NA,TRBJ1-2,TRBV4-2,NA,CASSQEDGSGYGYTF,TGTGCCAGCAGCCAAGAAGACGGTTCGGGCTATGGCTACACCTTC
NA,TRBJ1-1,TRBV6-5,NA,CASSYSEGFGTEAFF,TGTGCCAGCAGTTACTCCGAGGGATTTGGCACTGAAGCTTTCTTT
TRBD1,TRBJ1-5,TRBV5-6,NA,CASSPGQGDQPQHF,TGTGCCAGCAGCCCAGGGCAGGGGGATCAGCCCCAGCATTTT
NA,TRBJ2-2,TRBV18,NA,CATQGSLNVPTGELFF,TGTGCCACCCAAGGTTCCCTCAACGTACCCACCGGGGAGCTGTTTTTT
NA,TRBJ2-2,TRBV9,NA,CASSVRETRGGELFF,TGTGCCAGCAGCGTCCGGGAGACCCGTGGCGGGGAGCTGTTTTTT
TRBD2,TRBJ2-7,TRBV6-5,NA,CASSPPSGSSGEQYF,TGTGCCAGCAGTCCTCCTAGCGGGAGTTCCGGCGAGCAGTACTTC
NA,TRBJ1-5,TRBV28,NA,CASIPPGPRNQPQHF,TGTGCCAGCATTCCTCCGGGACCAAGAAATCAGCCCCAGCATTTT
NA,TRBJ2-2,TRBV11-3,NA,CASSQWGVGAGELFF,TGTGCCAGCAGCCAATGGGGGGTAGGGGCCGGGGAGCTGTTTTTT
TRBD1,TRBJ1-1,TRBV6-2/TRBV6-3,NA,CASSYFGQANTEAFF,TGTGCCAGCAGTTACTTCGGACAGGCGAACACTGAAGCTTTCTTT
TRBD1,TRBJ2-2,TRBV24-1,NA,CATSDPGTGGSGTGELFF,TGTGCCACCAGTGATCCCGGGACAGGGGGGTCAGGCACCGGGGAGCTGTTTTTT
NA,TRBJ1-5,TRBV5-8,NA,CASSLGGPSNQPQHF,TGTGCCAGCAGCTTAGGGGGGCCTAGCAATCAGCCCCAGCATTTT
TRBD1,TRBJ2-6,TRBV5-4,NA,CASSPTGSGANVLTF,TGTGCCAGCAGCCCGACAGGGTCCGGGGCCAACGTCCTGACTTTC
NA,TRBJ1-5,TRBV19,NA,CASSWRQGGNQPQHF,TGTGCCAGTTCGTGGCGGCAGGGAGGCAATCAGCCCCAGCATTTT